The rows below give T cell receptor beta chains drawn from one sample of a study of blood T cells in healthy people across ages. TCRdb independently ran MiXCR on the 5' RACE reads; one entry per CDR3 protein. The sample lists 890,000 or so distinct CDR3 sequences, about 62% occurring once. The source material was blood. These TCRs come from a man aged 30 to 39 in good health. The CDR3 runs from the conserved cysteine through the conserved F or W. The D gene is left open where the match is weak. Clone size appears in some rows only: once, few, many, or a class for an expanded clone.

j_call d_call v_call clone_size cdr3_aa cdr3_nt
TRBJ1-2 TRBD1 TRBV12-3/TRBV12-4 few CASGTGYGYTF TGTGCCAGTGGGACAGGCTATGGCTACACCTTC
TRBJ2-6 TRBD1 TRBV4-3 few CASSQDVGQAGANVLTF TGCGCCAGCAGCCAAGATGTTGGACAGGCTGGGGCCAACGTCCTGACTTTC
TRBJ2-7 NA TRBV20-1 NA CSAGSEFGSYEQYF TGCAGTGCCGGATCGGAGTTTGGGTCCTACGAGCAGTACTTC
TRBJ1-2 NA TRBV29-1 NA CSAIPGSVDGYTF TGCAGCGCAATCCCAGGGTCAGTTGATGGCTACACCTTC
TRBJ2-7 TRBD2 TRBV6-1 NA CASRLSGGGFYEQYF TGTGCCAGCAGGTTAAGCGGGGGGGGATTCTACGAGCAGTACTTC
TRBJ1-2 NA TRBV28 NA CASSSNRDWGRGGYTF TGTGCCAGCAGTTCCAATCGGGACTGGGGACGGGGTGGCTACACCTTC
TRBJ2-7 TRBD2 TRBV29-1 NA CSVGLAGGLQTYNEQYF TGCAGCGTCGGACTAGCGGGGGGGTTACAAACCTACAATGAGCAGTACTTC
TRBJ1-5 TRBD1 TRBV6-1 NA CASSEEGQGPNQPQHF TGTGCCAGCAGTGAAGAGGGACAGGGGCCCAATCAGCCCCAGCATTTT
TRBJ2-7 TRBD1 TRBV29-1 few CSAGQDTREQYF TGCAGCGCCGGACAGGATACGCGCGAGCAGTACTTC
TRBJ1-1 TRBD1 TRBV4-3 NA CASSQAAQGGPEAFF TGCGCCAGCAGCCAAGCGGCACAGGGGGGACCTGAAGCTTTCTTT
TRBJ2-1 TRBD2 TRBV6-4 few CASSETIAGGPAYNEQFF TGTGCCAGCAGTGAAACGATAGCGGGGGGGCCGGCCTACAATGAGCAGTTCTTC
TRBJ2-3 NA TRBV20-1 few CSAVHTDTQYF TGCAGTGCGGTCCACACAGATACGCAGTATTTT
TRBJ1-1 NA TRBV2 NA CASEGQLQNTEAFF TGTGCCAGCGAAGGACAGCTACAGAACACTGAAGCTTTCTTT
TRBJ1-1 TRBD1 TRBV7-3 many CASSLTRQGEAFF TGTGCCAGCAGCTTAACGCGACAGGGGGAAGCTTTCTTT
TRBJ1-6 NA TRBV5-1 NA CASSLAGDGPPLHF TGCGCCAGCAGCTTGGCAGGGGATGGTCCACCCCTCCACTTT
TRBJ1-2 NA TRBV9 NA CASSGFGGDYGYTF TGTGCCAGCAGCGGCTTTGGCGGGGACTATGGCTACACCTTC
TRBJ2-4 NA TRBV21-1 NA CASSSGGGGNIQYF TGTGCCAGCAGCTCCGGAGGGGGGGGAAACATTCAGTACTTC
TRBJ2-1 TRBD2 TRBV12-3/TRBV12-4 few CASSLFPSGGEQFF TGTGCCAGCAGTTTGTTCCCTAGCGGGGGTGAGCAGTTCTTC
TRBJ1-6 NA TRBV12-3/TRBV12-4 once CASSVQGRGSPLHF TGTGCCAGCAGTGTACAGGGTAGAGGGTCACCCCTCCACTTT
TRBJ2-5 TRBD1 TRBV28 NA CASSPARQGRETQYF TGTGCCAGCAGCCCGGCACGACAGGGACGGGAGACCCAGTACTTC
TRBJ2-7 NA TRBV29-1 NA CSVEDGGGPYSYEQYF TGCAGCGTTGAAGATGGTGGGGGGCCCTACTCCTACGAGCAGTACTTC
TRBJ1-1 TRBD1 TRBV20-1 few CSAQLTGGTEAFF TGCAGTGCTCAACTAACAGGGGGAACTGAAGCTTTCTTT
TRBJ2-7 TRBD2 TRBV7-6 few CASSLGPIAGAYEQYF TGTGCCAGCTCCTTAGGACCAATAGCGGGGGCATACGAGCAGTACTTC
TRBJ2-5 NA TRBV7-2 once CASSRLGAPQETQYF TGTGCCAGCAGCCGATTGGGGGCTCCCCAAGAGACCCAGTACTTC
TRBJ2-5 NA TRBV4-2 NA CASAPADPGETQYF TGTGCCAGCGCCCCAGCGGACCCCGGGGAGACCCAGTACTTC
TRBJ2-3 NA TRBV12-3/TRBV12-4 NA CASSRRTLGTDTQYF TGTGCCAGCAGCCGTAGGACACTGGGGACAGATACGCAGTATTTT
TRBJ1-1 NA TRBV9 NA CASSVAMAVTEAFF TGTGCCAGCAGCGTAGCTATGGCGGTCACTGAAGCTTTCTTT
TRBJ1-6 TRBD1 TRBV27 NA CASRDGTGGSPLHF TGTGCCAGCAGGGACGGGACAGGGGGTTCACCCCTCCACTTT
TRBJ2-1 NA TRBV20-1 few CSARDRVHNEQFF TGCAGTGCTAGAGACAGGGTCCACAATGAGCAGTTCTTC
TRBJ1-2 NA TRBV3-1 NA CASSLGRDYTF TGTGCCAGCAGCCTCGGTAGAGACTACACCTTC
TRBJ1-1 TRBD1 TRBV7-2 NA CASSLRQGSGTEAFF TGTGCCAGCAGCTTAAGACAGGGATCGGGCACTGAAGCTTTCTTT
TRBJ2-1 NA TRBV11-2 NA CASSWNFASSYNEQFF TGTGCCAGCAGCTGGAATTTTGCGAGCTCCTACAATGAGCAGTTCTTC
TRBJ2-3 NA TRBV13 NA CASSLRGTATDTQYF TGTGCCAGCAGCTTACGGGGGACAGCTACAGATACGCAGTATTTT
TRBJ2-7 TRBD2 TRBV20-1 NA CSAGGVGEQYF TGCAGTGCTGGGGGGGTAGGGGAGCAGTACTTC
TRBJ1-1 TRBD1 TRBV12-3/TRBV12-4 NA CASSYPGQGGYPEAFF TGTGCCAGCAGTTACCCAGGACAGGGGGGTTATCCTGAAGCTTTCTTT
TRBJ1-5 NA TRBV6-2/TRBV6-3 NA CASSYPVGYSNQPQHF TGTGCCAGCAGTTACCCCGTTGGGTATAGCAATCAGCCCCAGCATTTT
TRBJ2-7 NA TRBV6-2/TRBV6-3 once CASTRDPKSYEQYF TGTGCCAGCACCCGGGACCCTAAATCCTACGAGCAGTACTTC
TRBJ2-1 TRBD2 TRBV20-1 NA CSANSGGAIEQFF TGCAGTGCTAATAGCGGGGGGGCGATTGAGCAGTTCTTC
TRBJ2-7 TRBD1 TRBV28 NA CASRPGGLYEQYF TGTGCCAGTAGGCCAGGGGGCTTGTACGAGCAGTACTTC
TRBJ2-3 TRBD2 TRBV12-3/TRBV12-4 NA CASKLSLAGTDTQYF TGTGCCAGCAAACTCTCACTAGCGGGCACAGATACGCAGTATTTT
TRBJ2-3 NA TRBV3-1 NA CASSQGAGSTDTQYF TGTGCCAGCAGCCAAGGGGCAGGGAGCACAGATACGCAGTATTTT
TRBJ2-1 TRBD1 TRBV24-1 few CATRGATGTGLSNEQFF TGTGCCACCAGGGGGGCGACCGGGACAGGGCTTTCAAATGAGCAGTTCTTC
TRBJ2-3 NA TRBV27 NA CASSIGRADTQYF TGTGCCAGCAGCATAGGACGCGCGGATACGCAGTATTTT
TRBJ2-1 TRBD1 TRBV25-1 NA CASGGRTGGSYNEQFF TGTGCCAGCGGCGGTAGGACAGGGGGTTCCTACAATGAGCAGTTCTTC
TRBJ2-1 NA TRBV7-2 many CASSLAQGSYNEQFF TGTGCCAGCAGCTTAGCGCAGGGCTCCTACAATGAGCAGTTCTTC
TRBJ1-1 NA TRBV5-1 NA CASSLAGGETEAFF TGCGCCAGCAGCTTGGCGGGGGGAGAGACTGAAGCTTTCTTT
TRBJ2-7 TRBD2 TRBV20-1 NA CSATGLAGAEQYF TGCAGTGCAACGGGACTAGCGGGGGCCGAGCAGTACTTC
TRBJ2-7 TRBD1 TRBV20-1 few CSARGPATGLEQYF TGCAGTGCTAGAGGACCCGCGACAGGGCTCGAGCAGTACTTC
TRBJ2-5 NA TRBV27 NA CASSFVREAETQYF TGTGCCAGCAGTTTTGTCAGGGAGGCAGAGACCCAGTACTTC
TRBJ2-1 TRBD2 TRBV20-1 NA CSARVSGVLNEQFF TGCAGTGCTAGAGTTAGCGGGGTACTCAATGAGCAGTTCTTC
TRBJ2-3 NA TRBV27 NA CASSPVGGTQYF TGTGCCAGCAGTCCAGTGGGGGGTACGCAGTATTTT
TRBJ2-3 TRBD2 TRBV29-1 many CSADWGGTQYF TGCAGCGCTGACTGGGGGGGTACGCAGTATTTT
TRBJ2-1 NA TRBV9 NA CASSVDWYNEQFF TGTGCCAGCAGCGTAGATTGGTACAATGAGCAGTTCTTC
TRBJ1-5 NA TRBV20-1 NA CSANPGEPDSNQPQHF TGCAGTGCTAATCCTGGGGAGCCTGATAGCAATCAGCCCCAGCATTTT
TRBJ2-4 NA TRBV20-1 once CSTKRTSLAKNIQYF TGCAGTACCAAGAGAACATCTCTAGCCAAAAACATTCAGTACTTC
TRBJ2-5 TRBD2 TRBV20-1 NA CSARDQSSGGLETQYF TGCAGTGCTAGAGATCAGTCTAGCGGGGGTTTGGAGACCCAGTACTTC